The 11 T cell receptor beta chains given below trace back to one sample, sequenced in a study of a mutant IDH1 vaccine in newly diagnosed glioma. Time point defined: baseline, week 1 (first vaccination visit). The treatment denotes: pre-vaccination baseline after standard-of-care therapy. The repertoire was sequenced with immunoSEQ multiplex PCR; TCRdb's copy has only in-frame clones and lacks some. The sample holds about 34,000 clones, about four fifths seen once. This material consisted of peripheral blood mononuclear cells (PBMCs), taken from a glioma patient treated with radiotherapy, temozolomide or both. The receptors were gathered from a man aged 50 to 60 with glioma. Some clones in this sample may be carry-over from other donors' samples.

V gene TRBV5-6 combines with J gene TRBJ1-2; unclear D gene. With 4 bases removed from V and 3 bases from J, the gap between germline ends came to 13 bases. The CDR3 covers 14 residues. CDR1 and CDR2 from the germline V gene are SGHDT and YYEEEE. CDR3 in amino acids: CASSRRGADYGYTF. CDR3 DNA sequence: TGTGCCAGCAGCAGACGCGGAGCAGACTATGGCTACACCTTC.

The chain has TRBV30 and TRBJ2-1, with D perhaps TRBD1 or TRBD2 (7 bases each). V lost 2 bases to trimming and J lost 6 bases, with 14 bases between them. CDR3 length: 14 amino acids. Per the germline V gene, CDR1 is GTSNPN and CDR2 is SVGIG (reference sequence). As DNA, the CDR3 is TGTGCCTGGAGTCAGGGGGGGAGTTTCAATGAGCAGTTCTTC. It translates to CAWSQGGSFNEQFF.

The chain is built from TRBV7-2 and TRBJ2-2; maybe TRBD1 (6 bases). The CDR3 has 17 residues. Germline lookup yields CDR1 SGHTA and CDR2 FQGNSA. Between the trimmed V and J ends, which lost 4 bases and 0 bases, there was a span of 15 bases. The CDR3 bases are TGTGCCAGCAGCTCACCTTGGGGGCCGGCGAACACCGGGGAGCTGTTTTTT. Translating it yields CASSSPWGPANTGELFF.

This sequence joins TRBV4-1 and TRBJ1-5, with D perhaps TRBD1 (6 bases). The CDR3 has 16 residues. Between the trimmed V and J ends, which lost 0 bases and 4 bases, there was a span of 13 bases. From germline, CDR1 is MGHRA and CDR2 YSYEKL. CDR3 DNA: TGCGCCAGCAGCCAAGACGGGGGGCTGGGGAATCAGCCCCAGCATTTT. Translation gives CASSQDGGLGNQPQHF.

Notes on this clone: Additional DNA sequences in this sample encode the identical CDR3. The chain combines TRBV19 with TRBJ2-2, with D hard to call. The CDR3 consists of 14 residues. The ends were cut back, 5 bases at V and 0 bases at J, with 7 bases in the middle. Germline CDR1 LNHDA, CDR2 SQIVND (reference sequence). The CDR3 protein is CASSWAANTGELFF. CDR3 nucleotides: TGTGCCAGTAGTTGGGCAGCGAACACCGGGGAGCTGTTTTTT. Based on the CDR3 plus reference TRBV19 and TRBJ2-2, the full variable domain is DGGITQSPKYLFRKEGQNVTLSCEQNLNHDAMYWYRQDPGQGLRLIYYSQIVNDFQKGDIAEGYSVSREKKESFPLTVTSAQKNPTAFYLCASSWAANTGELFFGEGSRLTVL.

The chain uses TRBV15 and TRBJ2-1; 11 bases fit TRBD2. Germline V gene lookup returns CDR1 LNHNV and CDR2 YYDKDF (reference sequence). This CDR3 has 17 residues. The V and J ends lost 0 bases and 4 bases, in that order; junction bases with no gene match: 5. The CDR3 loop reads CATSRDRGLAAYNEQFF. DNA for the CDR3: TGTGCCACCAGCAGAGATAGGGGACTAGCGGCATACAATGAGCAGTTCTTC.

The chain links TRBV4-3 to TRBJ2-6; no firm D call. Per the germline V gene, CDR1 is LGHNA and CDR2 is YSLEER. The CDR3 has 15 residues. V lost 0 bases and J 0 bases, leaving 3 bases between the germline ends. The CDR3 sequence is CASSQDNSGANVLTF. The DNA of the CDR3 is TGCGCCAGCAGCCAAGACAACTCTGGGGCCAACGTCCTGACTTTC.

The chain links TRBV5-1 to TRBJ2-2, with TRBD1 as a possible D gene (6 bases). The CDR3 covers 15 residues. Per germline, CDR1 SGHRS and CDR2 YFSETQ. V lost 4 bases and J lost 4, with 14 bases in between. CDR3 DNA sequence: TGCGCCAGCAGCATCCGACAGGAACGCACCGGGGAGCTGTTTTTT. Residues: CASSIRQERTGELFF.

This chain joins TRBV9 and TRBJ1-3; D is unresolved. Germline lookup yields CDR1 SGDLS and CDR2 YYNGEE. The CDR3 runs 15 residues. The V end lost 0 bases, the J end lost 4 bases, and 11 bases lay between the germline ends. Here the CDR3 DNA reads TGTGCCAGCAGCGTAGGCGAGGTGGAAGGAAACACCATATATTTT. Encoded protein: CASSVGEVEGNTIYF. Full variable domain (remainder filled in from reference TRBV9 and TRBJ1-3): DSGVTQTPKHLITATGQRVTLRCSPRSGDLSVYWYQQSLDQGLQFLIQYYNGEERAKGNILERFSAQQFPDLHSELNLSSLELGDSALYFCASSVGEVEGNTIYFGEGSWLTVV.

The chain has TRBV5-1 and TRBJ1-1, with D possibly matching TRBD1 (5 bases). This CDR3 comprises 15 residues. CDR1 is SGHRS and CDR2 is YFSETQ in the germline V gene. V was clipped by 4 bases and J by 4 bases, with 17 bases between them. The CDR3 loop reads CASSQGAVWSTEAFF. The CDR3 nucleotides read TGCGCCAGCAGCCAAGGGGCAGTATGGTCCACTGAAGCTTTCTTT.

V and J are TRBV9 and TRBJ2-7; no clear D gene. The V gene lost 4 bases and the J gene lost 3 bases, with 14 bases spanning the gap. Germline V CDR1 and CDR2: SGDLS, YYNGEE. The CDR3 has 14 residues. CDR3 in DNA: TGTGCCAGCAGCAAAACAGCTCCAGACTACGAGCAGTACTTC. Protein product: CASSKTAPDYEQYF.